One sample yielded the 10 T cell receptor beta chains listed below, sequenced in a study of Ad26.COV2.S vaccination and SARS-CoV-2 variants. Using immunoSEQ multiplex PCR, the repertoire was profiled, and TCRdb retains in-frame clones only, with some absent. This repertoire shows about 680,000 clones, more than 80% found once; its top ten account for over 1.3%. The treatment: some 20 received Ad26.COV2.S at low or high dose, single or two shots; about 5 received placebo; per-sample allocation not given. Repertoires come from day 63 after the first vaccine or placebo injection. The specimen was peripheral blood, collected in a trial of Ad26.COV2.S vaccine versus placebo. The receptors derive from a person aged 18-60 years who received the Ad26.COV2.S COVID-19 vaccine or a placebo.

CDR3: CASSPLTGSYNEQFF. The CDR3 coding sequence is TGTGCCAGTAGTCCCTTGACGGGGTCCTACAATGAGCAGTTCTTC. V is TRBV19 and J is TRBJ2-1; possibly TRBD2 for D (5 bases). This CDR3 comprises 15 residues. Germline V CDR1 and CDR2: LNHDA, SQIVND (reference sequence). The V end lost 5 bases, the J end lost 1 base, and 12 bases lay between the germline ends.

CDR3 coding DNA: TGTGCCAGCAGCCTCCCTGCCGGCAGGGCCGTGGGAGGCTACACCTTC. As protein: CASSLPAGRAVGGYTF. The chain combines TRBV5-4 with TRBJ1-2; D may be TRBD1 (5 bases). Germline CDR1 is SGHNT and CDR2 is YYREEE (reference sequence). V was trimmed by 4 bases and J by 8 bases, leaving 24 bases between them. This CDR3 comprises 16 residues.

The V gene is TRBV6-5, the J gene TRBJ1-1; TRBD1 might be the D (6 bases). CDR3 length: 15 amino acids. Germline V gene data show CDR1 as MNHEY and CDR2 as SVGAGI. V was shortened by 2 bases and J by 9 bases, with 19 bases between the two germline ends. The CDR3 is CASSYHYRESGKAFF. The CDR3, as DNA: TGTGCCAGCAGTTACCACTACAGGGAGTCGGGGAAAGCTTTCTTT.

The chain carries TRBV11-2 and TRBJ1-1; 10 positions agree with TRBD1. The CDR3 spans 14 residues. CDR1 is SGHAT and CDR2 is FQNNGV in the germline V gene. V trimming: 4 bases; J trimming: 6 bases; junction bases outside the gene matches: 5. The CDR3, as DNA: TGTGCCAGCAGCTGGGACAGGGGAGGGTCTGAAGCTTTCTTT. It translates to CASSWDRGGSEAFF.

V gene TRBV5-1 combines with J gene TRBJ1-2; D not resolved. V lost 0 bases and J 4 bases, leaving 13 bases between the germline ends. Germline values: CDR1 SGHRS, CDR2 YFSETQ. CDR3 length: 15 residues. CDR3 sequence reads: CASSLGPGGPYGYTF. The CDR3 DNA sequence: TGCGCCAGCAGCTTGGGTCCCGGAGGTCCCTATGGCTACACCTTC.

This clone was observed a single time. The chain is built from TRBV24-1 and TRBJ2-1; D gene uncertain. Trimming left V 3 bases short and J 15 bases short, with 14 bases between. Per the germline V gene, CDR1 is KGHDR and CDR2 is SFDVKD. CDR3 size: 12 residues. Here the CDR3 DNA reads TGTGCCACCAGTGATGCTGAGTTTAGGAGGTTCTTC. As protein: CATSDAEFRRFF.

The CDR3 DNA follows: TGTGCCACCAGTGATAAACAGGGACCCCAGCCCCAGCATTTT. Translating gives CATSDKQGPQPQHF. The chain joins TRBV24-1 to TRBJ1-5; D may be TRBD1 (6 bases). CDR1 KGHDR and CDR2 SFDVKD come from the germline V gene. The CDR3 length is 14 residues. V was pared by 3 bases and J by 7 bases, with 12 bases between.

This clone was counted at least ten times. The DNA of the CDR3 is TGTGCCACCAGCAGGGCGAAGGGGGCTGGAAACACCATATATTTT. As protein: CATSRAKGAGNTIYF. The chain combines TRBV15 with TRBJ1-3, with D perhaps TRBD1 (6 bases). V shed 3 bases and J shed 2 bases, with 11 bases lying between them. CDR3 length: 15 residues. CDR1 LNHNV and CDR2 YYDKDF come from the germline V gene (reference sequence).

In DNA, the CDR3 is TGTGCCAGCAGGCGGACAGGGGGAAGCTATGGCTACACCTTC. Protein product: CASRRTGGSYGYTF. This rearrangement joins TRBV6-5 to TRBJ1-2, with TRBD1 matching 10 bases. V shed 6 bases, J shed 4 bases, and the junction held 5 bases outside the gene matches. The CDR3 totals 14 residues. Germline V gene lookup returns CDR1 MNHEY and CDR2 SVGAGI.

V usage is TRBV5-1 and J usage is TRBJ2-7; D call uncertain. Trimming pared 1 base from V and 3 bases from J, leaving 17 bases between. The length of the CDR3 is 16 residues. The germline gives CDR1 SGHRS, CDR2 YFSETQ. The DNA of the CDR3 is TGCGCCAGCAGCTTGATGCCGACCGAGGTTCTCTACGAGCAGTACTTC. It translates to CASSLMPTEVLYEQYF.